What follows are 18 T cell receptor beta chains derived from one specimen sequenced in a study of cytomegalovirus exposure and HLA in healthy donors. Here immunoSEQ multiplex PCR was the method, and the copy in TCRdb shows in-frame clones only, minus some. The data show about 240,000 clones, with approximately 83% seen just once and roughly 1.2% held by the top ten. The sequenced sample was PBMCs. These receptors came from a woman in her twenties or thirties in good health and CMV-seropositive.

This chain joins TRBV28 and TRBJ2-3; 8 bases agree with TRBD1. With V trimmed by 4 bases and J by 0 bases, 6 bases remained unmatched. CDR1 and CDR2 (germline): MDHEN, SYDVKM. The CDR3 totals 16 residues. This CDR3 is CASSSGTGGSTDTQYF. The CDR3 DNA reads TGTGCCAGCAGTTCTGGGACAGGCGGTAGCACAGATACGCAGTATTTT.

This clone has a count of ten or more. The chain has TRBV6-5 and TRBJ1-2; TRBD1 matches at 7 bases. This CDR3 has 13 residues. Germline CDR1 and CDR2: MNHEY and SVGAGI. J gave up 3 bases and V 2 bases, and 0 bases lay outside the gene matches. The CDR3 bases are TGTGCCAGCAGTTACGACAGGGACTATGGCTACACCTTC. Its protein product is CASSYDRDYGYTF.

This clone was detected once. The gene calls are TRBV12-5 and TRBJ1-4, with TRBD1 identical over 12 bases. Germline V gives CDR1 LGHNT, CDR2 FRNRAP. The V and J ends lost 0 bases and 8 bases, in that order; junction bases with no gene match: 4. This CDR3 has 16 amino acids. CDR3 nucleotide sequence: TGTGCTAGTGGTTTGGTACGGGGGACAGGGGGCGAAAAACTGTTTTTT. The encoded protein is CASGLVRGTGGEKLFF.

As to this clone: In the same sample, other DNA sequences code for this CDR3. J is TRBJ1-5 and V is TRBV6-6; D uncertain. There are 12 residues in the CDR3. V lost 0 bases and J 9 bases, leaving 6 bases between the germline ends. Germline lookup yields CDR1 MNHNY and CDR2 SVGAGI (reference sequence). The CDR3 DNA reads TGTGCCAGCAGTTACTCGGGAGGGCCCCAGCATTTT. Residues: CASSYSGGPQHF.

The J gene is TRBJ2-3, the V gene TRBV4-1; 10 positions match TRBD2. Germline CDR1 is MGHRA and CDR2 is YSYEKL. This CDR3 has 18 residues. V shed 2 bases, J shed 4 bases, and the junction held 12 bases outside the gene matches. The CDR3 protein is CASSQTPWASGSPDTQYF. CDR3 DNA sequence: TGCGCCAGCAGCCAAACCCCCTGGGCTAGCGGGAGCCCAGATACGCAGTATTTT.

The chain uses TRBV28 and TRBJ1-2, with a weak D call TRBD1 (5 bases). CDR3 length: 13 residues. Germline CDR1 reads MDHEN; CDR2 reads SYDVKM. V gave up 5 bases and J gave up 4 bases, with 11 bases separating them. DNA for the CDR3: TGTGCCAGCAGTCAACAGGAAATCTATGGCTACACCTTC. Amino acids: CASSQQEIYGYTF.

The chain uses TRBV7-9 and TRBJ2-7, with 9 bases lining up with TRBD1. V shed 5 bases, J shed 3 bases, and the junction held 5 bases outside the gene matches. The germline gives CDR1 SEHNR, CDR2 FQNEAQ (reference sequence). The CDR3 has 14 residues. The CDR3, as DNA: TGTGCCAGCAGCCCCGGGACAGGGTTCTACGAGCAGTACTTC. Translated, it gives CASSPGTGFYEQYF.

The rearrangement uses TRBV9 and TRBJ1-2; D gene uncertain. The CDR3 is 13 amino acids. CDR1 and CDR2 (germline): SGDLS, YYNGEE. The V gene lost 0 bases and the J gene lost 2 bases, with 5 bases spanning the gap. The CDR3 coding sequence is TGTGCCAGCAGCGTAGACATAAACTATGGCTACACCTTC. Its translation is CASSVDINYGYTF.

This sequence joins TRBV11-3 and TRBJ2-7; TRBD2 matches 7 bases. The length of the CDR3 is 15 residues. Germline V gene data show CDR1 as SGHNT and CDR2 as YENEEA. Trimming removed 4 bases from V and 6 bases from J; junction bases left unmatched: 12. DNA for the CDR3: TGTGCCAGCAGCTCTTCCCGAGCGGGATCAGCCGAGCAGTACTTC. It yields the protein CASSSSRAGSAEQYF.

This chain joins TRBV11-3 and TRBJ2-3, with D uncertain. The CDR3 consists of 15 residues. Germline V gene lookup returns CDR1 SGHNT and CDR2 YENEEA. The V end lost 1 base, the J end lost 6 bases, and 14 bases lay between the germline ends. CDR3 in amino acids: CASSLVSGSGDTQYF. The CDR3 nucleotides read TGTGCCAGCAGCTTAGTTTCAGGTAGTGGCGATACGCAGTATTTT.

The table lists this clone with a few counts. The J gene is TRBJ1-4, the V gene TRBV4-2; tentative D call: TRBD1 (5 bases). V was cut by 0 bases and J by 8 bases, with 16 bases left in between. The CDR3 covers 16 residues. The V gene's germline CDR1 is LGHNA and CDR2 YNFKEQ. Here the CDR3 reads CASSQDEGAGGEKLFF. The CDR3 DNA is TGTGCCAGCAGCCAAGATGAAGGGGCGGGAGGCGAAAAACTGTTTTTT.

The chain recombines TRBV2 with TRBJ2-2; tentatively, D is TRBD1 (5 bases). The germline CDR1 and CDR2 sequences are SNHLY and FYNNEI. There are 15 residues in the CDR3. V lost 7 bases and J lost 2, with 14 bases in between. The CDR3 loop reads CASKEQDINTGELFF. In nucleotides, the CDR3 is TGTGCCAGCAAAGAACAGGATATCAACACCGGGGAGCTGTTTTTT.

This clone occurred a few times. The V gene is TRBV19, the J gene TRBJ1-2, with a possible D match to TRBD1 (6 bases). V was shortened by 6 bases and J by 4 bases, with 9 bases between the two germline ends. This CDR3 has 12 amino acids. In germline, CDR1 is LNHDA, CDR2 SQIVND (reference sequence). CDR3: CASRRQAYGYTF. The CDR3 DNA reads as TGTGCCAGTAGAAGACAGGCCTATGGCTACACCTTC.

The J gene is TRBJ1-2, the V gene TRBV19; TRBD1 matches 8 bases. CDR3 length: 14 residues. J lost 4 bases, V lost 7 bases, and 8 bases had no gene match. Per germline, CDR1 LNHDA and CDR2 SQIVND (reference sequence). CDR3 residues: CASTATGVPYGYTF. CDR3 DNA: TGTGCCAGTACCGCGACAGGGGTCCCCTATGGCTACACCTTC.

The chain joins TRBV30 to TRBJ1-2; unclear D gene. CDR1 and CDR2 (germline): GTSNPN, SVGIG (reference sequence). V lost 2 bases and J lost 2, with 9 bases in between. The CDR3 runs 13 residues. The CDR3: CAWSRTVNYGYTF. The CDR3 bases are TGTGCCTGGAGTCGAACGGTGAACTATGGCTACACCTTC.

The chain joins TRBV28 to TRBJ2-5; 8 bases fit TRBD2. CDR1 is MDHEN, CDR2 SYDVKM, per germline. V lost 4 bases to trimming and J lost 3 bases; unmatched junction nucleotides: 10. The CDR3 loop spans 16 amino acids. CDR3 bases: TGTGCCAGCAGTTCCTCGGAGAGTAGCGGGAAAGAGACCCAGTACTTC. Residues: CASSSSESSGKETQYF.

The CDR3 sequence is CASSLSVKGDTEAFF. The CDR3 DNA is TGTGCCAGCAGTTTATCGGTTAAGGGAGACACTGAAGCTTTCTTT. V gene TRBV27 combines with J gene TRBJ1-1; the D is unclear. The CDR3 consists of 15 residues. Germline CDR1 and CDR2: MNHEY and SMNVEV (reference sequence). V lost 0 bases to trimming and J lost 3 bases, with 11 bases between them.

This sequence joins TRBV5-4 and TRBJ1-1; a weak D match, TRBD1 (6 bases). Germline V lookup: CDR1 SGHNT, CDR2 YYREEE (reference sequence). The CDR3 runs to 14 residues. V was clipped by 4 bases and J by 5 bases, with 15 bases between them. The DNA of the CDR3 is TGTGCCAGCAGCCCCTGGGGGCGACAGACTGAAGCTTTCTTT. Protein: CASSPWGRQTEAFF.